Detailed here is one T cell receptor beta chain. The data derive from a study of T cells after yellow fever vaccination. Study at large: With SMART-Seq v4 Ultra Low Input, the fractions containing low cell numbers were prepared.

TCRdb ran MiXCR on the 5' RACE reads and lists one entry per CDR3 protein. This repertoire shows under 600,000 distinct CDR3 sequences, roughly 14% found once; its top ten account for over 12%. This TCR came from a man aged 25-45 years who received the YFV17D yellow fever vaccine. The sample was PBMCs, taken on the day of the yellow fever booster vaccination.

DNA of the CDR3: TGTGCCAGCAGCCCAGGGGTCATAGAGACCCAGTACTTC. It codes for CASSPGVIETQYF. The chain combines TRBV7-9 with TRBJ2-5; D may be TRBD1 (6 bases). Per germline, CDR1 SEHNR and CDR2 FQNEAQ (reference sequence). The CDR3 length is 13 residues. The V and J ends lost 5 bases and 4 bases respectively, with 11 bases between them. Drawing the rest from reference TRBV7-9 and TRBJ2-5, the complete variable domain is DTGVSQNPRHKITKRGQNVTFRCDPISEHNRLYWYRQTLGQGPEFLTYFQNEAQLEKSRLLSDRFSAERPKGSFSTLEIQRTEQGDSAMYLCASSPGVIETQYFGPGTRLLVL.